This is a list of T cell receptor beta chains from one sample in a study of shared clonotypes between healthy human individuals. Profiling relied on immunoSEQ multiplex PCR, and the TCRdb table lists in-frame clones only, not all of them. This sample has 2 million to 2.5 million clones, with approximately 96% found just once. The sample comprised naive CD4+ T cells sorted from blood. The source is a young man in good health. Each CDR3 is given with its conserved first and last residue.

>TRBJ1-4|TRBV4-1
CASSRAGAGDEKLFF
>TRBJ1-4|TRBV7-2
CASSWRTGGRGEKLFF
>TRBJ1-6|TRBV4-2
CASSLGGSVYSPLHF
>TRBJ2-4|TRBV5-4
CASSLADRGNNIQYF
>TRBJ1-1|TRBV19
CASSIRGVTEAFF
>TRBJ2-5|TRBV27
CASSLSVLQETQYF
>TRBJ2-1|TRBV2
CASRRQGSSYNEQFF
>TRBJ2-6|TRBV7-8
CASSLVAWSSGANVLTF
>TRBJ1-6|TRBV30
CAWSQGVSNSPLHF
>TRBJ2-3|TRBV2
CASRAGTGSTDTQYF
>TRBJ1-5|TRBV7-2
CASSSDRSSPQHF
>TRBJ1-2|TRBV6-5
CASRTREGLLVGYTF
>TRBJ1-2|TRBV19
CASSQTGGWDGYTF
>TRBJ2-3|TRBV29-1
CSVDRDPDTQYF
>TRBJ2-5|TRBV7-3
CASSLRGFSGETQYF
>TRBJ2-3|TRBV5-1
CASSLSSVGDTQYF
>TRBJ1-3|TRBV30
CAWRPYRGADSGNTIYF
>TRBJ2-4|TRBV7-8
CASSLEGILAKNIQYF
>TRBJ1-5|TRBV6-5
CASSGFNQPQHF
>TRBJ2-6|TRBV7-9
CASSLGAPGANVLTF
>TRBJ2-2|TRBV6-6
CASSRDPNTGELFF
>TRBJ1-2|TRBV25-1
CASSGEGVYGYTF
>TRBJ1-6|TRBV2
CASLSESIYNSPLHF
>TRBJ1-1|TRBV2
CASSATRTNTEAFF
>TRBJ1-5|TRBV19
CASSRSWQGDQPQHF
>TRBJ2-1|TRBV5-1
CASSPTSGRYNEQFF
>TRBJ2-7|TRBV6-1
CASGNSGGFPYEQYF
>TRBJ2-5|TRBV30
CAWGALGTAQETQYF
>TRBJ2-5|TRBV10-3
CAISEGGPGQETQYF
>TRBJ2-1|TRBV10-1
CASSERLAGGKNEQFF
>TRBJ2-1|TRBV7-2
CASSLGRREIYNEQFF
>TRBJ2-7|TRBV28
CASSFRDRRYEQYF
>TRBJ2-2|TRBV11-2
CASSPGLWAGELFF
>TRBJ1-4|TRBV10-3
CAISDPGATNEKLFF
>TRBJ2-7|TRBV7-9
CASSYTSREQYF
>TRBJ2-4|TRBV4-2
CASSHPPGLAGGLAKNIQYF
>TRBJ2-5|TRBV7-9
CASSLEGLGTETQYF
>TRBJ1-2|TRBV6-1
CASKAGMVPNYGYTF
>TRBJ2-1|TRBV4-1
CASSQKSEVAWIDSYNEQFF
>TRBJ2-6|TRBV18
CASSPRGGSGANVLTF
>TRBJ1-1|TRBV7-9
CASSLQGTNTEAFF
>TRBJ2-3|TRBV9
CASSVGVSGGLFTDTQYF
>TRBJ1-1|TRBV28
CASVQTGVRHTEAFF
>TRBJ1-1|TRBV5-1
CASSDQQGSTAFF
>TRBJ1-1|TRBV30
CAWNRSPVEAFF
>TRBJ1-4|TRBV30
CAWSTANEAKLFF
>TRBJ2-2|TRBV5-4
CASSSPTSGNTGELFF
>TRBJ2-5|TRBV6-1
CASTRQGETQYF
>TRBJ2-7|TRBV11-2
CASSSGSDSAYEQYF
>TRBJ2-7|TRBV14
CASSPLAGGPYEQYF
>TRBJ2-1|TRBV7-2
CASSPQSGLLSYNEQFF
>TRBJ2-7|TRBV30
CAWSPNPYEQYF
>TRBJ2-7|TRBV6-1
CASSADSLPSYEQYF
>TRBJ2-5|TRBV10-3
CAIRNFGRNKETQYF
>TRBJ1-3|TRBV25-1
CASSGQGRDTIYF